Listed here is a single T cell receptor (beta chain). What it binds is not known. As processed by the authors: Junction-only sequences without quality scores were provided by ImmunoSEQ, so filtering was different. TCRdb's table, derived via immunoSEQ multiplex PCR, lists solely in-frame clones and lacks some. That table gives V, J and clone size, and the DNA gave D and trimming. The table has 2 million to 2.5 million clones, 80% to 95% seen once. These data are taken from a study of shared clonotypes between healthy human individuals. Study-level points and caveats: Non-shared clonotypes had lower generation probabilities than clonotypes shared by all four sorted-subset donors.

Trimming stripped 0 bases from V and 2 bases from J, with 7 bases between. Germline V lookup: CDR1 SGHTS, CDR2 YDEGEE. CDR3 size: 14 residues. The clonotype originates from a man aged 18 to 35 in good health. Some clones in this sample may be carry-over from other donors' samples. Sequencing used naive CD4+ T cells from PBMCs. The subset: CD45RA+ positively selected. This chain uses TRBV5-8 with TRBJ2-3; possible D gene TRBD1, 6 bases. CDR3 sequence (DNA): TGTGCCAGCAGCTTGGCAGGGGCCACAGATACGCAGTATTTT. It yields the protein CASSLAGATDTQYF. The variable domain in full, with the rest retrieved from reference TRBV5-8 and TRBJ2-3, is EAGVTQSPTHLIKTRGQQATLRCSPISGHTSVYWYQQALGLGLQFLLWYDEGEERNRGNFPPRFSGRQFPNYSSELNVNALELEDSALYLCASSLAGATDTQYFGPGTRLTVL.